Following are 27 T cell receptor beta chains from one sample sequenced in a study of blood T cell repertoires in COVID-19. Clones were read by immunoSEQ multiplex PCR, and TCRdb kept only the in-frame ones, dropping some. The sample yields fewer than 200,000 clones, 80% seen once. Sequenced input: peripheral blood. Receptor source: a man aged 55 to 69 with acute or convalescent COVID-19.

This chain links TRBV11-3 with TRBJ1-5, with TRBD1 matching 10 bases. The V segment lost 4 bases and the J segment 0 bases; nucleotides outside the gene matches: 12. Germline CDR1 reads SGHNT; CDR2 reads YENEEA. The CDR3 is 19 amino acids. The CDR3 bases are TGTGCCAGCAGCTGCCCCCGGGACAGGGGACTATATAGCAATCAGCCCCAGCATTTT. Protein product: CASSCPRDRGLYSNQPQHF.

DNA for the CDR3: TGTGCCAGTAATCTACAGGGGAACTATGGCTACACCTTC. The encoded protein is CASNLQGNYGYTF. This chain joins TRBV19 and TRBJ1-2; 7 bases align to TRBD1. J was trimmed by 2 bases and V by 7 bases; bases with no gene match: 4. Germline values: CDR1 LNHDA, CDR2 SQIVND (reference sequence). CDR3 length: 13 residues.

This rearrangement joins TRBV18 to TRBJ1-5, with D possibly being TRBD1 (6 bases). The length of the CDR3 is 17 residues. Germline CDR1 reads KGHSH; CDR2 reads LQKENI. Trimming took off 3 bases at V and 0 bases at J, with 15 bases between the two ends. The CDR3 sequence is CASSPKDSWDSNQPQHF. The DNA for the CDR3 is TGTGCCAGCTCACCTAAGGACAGTTGGGATAGCAATCAGCCCCAGCATTTT.

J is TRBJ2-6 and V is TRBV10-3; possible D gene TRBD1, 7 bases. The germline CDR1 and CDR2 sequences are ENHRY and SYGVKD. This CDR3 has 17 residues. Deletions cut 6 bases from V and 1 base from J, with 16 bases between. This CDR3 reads CAIRTGDSPSGANVLTF. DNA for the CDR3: TGTGCCATCAGAACAGGGGACTCCCCTTCTGGGGCCAACGTCCTGACTTTC.

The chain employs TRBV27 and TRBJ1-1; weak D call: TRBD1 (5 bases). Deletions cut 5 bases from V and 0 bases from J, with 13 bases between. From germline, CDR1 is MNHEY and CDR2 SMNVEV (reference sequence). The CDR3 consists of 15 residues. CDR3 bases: TGTGCCAGCAGTACTCAGGGTGGGATGAACACTGAAGCTTTCTTT. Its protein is CASSTQGGMNTEAFF.

This CDR3 is CASSLYPGHPYYEQYF. The CDR3 DNA sequence: TGTGCCAGCAGCCTTTACCCGGGACACCCCTACTACGAGCAGTACTTC. The chain carries TRBV6-6 and TRBJ2-7, with a possible D match to TRBD1 (6 bases). Trimming left V 6 bases short and J 3 bases short, with 21 bases between. Germline-derived CDR1 and CDR2 are MNHNY and SVGAGI (reference sequence). The length of the CDR3 is 16 residues.

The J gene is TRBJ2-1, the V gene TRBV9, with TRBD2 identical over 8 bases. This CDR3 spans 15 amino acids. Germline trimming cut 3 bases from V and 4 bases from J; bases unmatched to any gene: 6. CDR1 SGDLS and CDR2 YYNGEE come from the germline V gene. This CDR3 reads CASSESGSDYNEQFF. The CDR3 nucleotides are TGTGCCAGCAGCGAAAGCGGGAGTGATTACAATGAGCAGTTCTTC.

The CDR3 nucleotides are TGTGCCAGCAGGACGGGCGAGCAGTACTTC. As protein: CASRTGEQYF. The rearrangement joins TRBV2 to TRBJ2-7; D unresolved. Germline V gene lookup returns CDR1 SNHLY and CDR2 FYNNEI. The germline V and J ends were trimmed by 6 bases and 6 bases, with 6 bases remaining between them. There are 10 residues in the CDR3.

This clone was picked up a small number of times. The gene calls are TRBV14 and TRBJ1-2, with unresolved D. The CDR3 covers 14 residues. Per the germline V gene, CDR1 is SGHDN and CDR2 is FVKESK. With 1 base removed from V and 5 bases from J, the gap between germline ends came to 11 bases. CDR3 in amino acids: CASSQGAQFYGYTF. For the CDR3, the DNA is TGTGCCAGCAGCCAAGGAGCACAGTTTTATGGCTACACCTTC.

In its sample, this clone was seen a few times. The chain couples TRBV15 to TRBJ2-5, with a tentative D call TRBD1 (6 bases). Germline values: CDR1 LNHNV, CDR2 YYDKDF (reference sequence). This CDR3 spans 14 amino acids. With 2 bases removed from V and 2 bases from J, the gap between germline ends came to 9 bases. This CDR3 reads CATSRRDKQETQYF. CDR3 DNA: TGTGCCACCAGCAGACGGGACAAACAAGAGACCCAGTACTTC.

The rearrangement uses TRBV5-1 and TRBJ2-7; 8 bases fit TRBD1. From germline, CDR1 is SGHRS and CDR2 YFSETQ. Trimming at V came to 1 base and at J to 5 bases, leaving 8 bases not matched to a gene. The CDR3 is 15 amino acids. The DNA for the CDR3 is TGCGCCAGCAGCTTGTTTGGGGACAGGAGCCACGAGCAGTACTTC. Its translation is CASSLFGDRSHEQYF.

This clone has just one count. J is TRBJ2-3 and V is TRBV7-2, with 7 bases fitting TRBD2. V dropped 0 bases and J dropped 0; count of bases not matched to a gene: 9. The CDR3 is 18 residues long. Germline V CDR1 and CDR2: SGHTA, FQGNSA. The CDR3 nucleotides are TGTGCCAGCAGCTTAGCCCGGACTAGGTATTCTAGCACAGATACGCAGTATTTT. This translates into CASSLARTRYSSTDTQYF.

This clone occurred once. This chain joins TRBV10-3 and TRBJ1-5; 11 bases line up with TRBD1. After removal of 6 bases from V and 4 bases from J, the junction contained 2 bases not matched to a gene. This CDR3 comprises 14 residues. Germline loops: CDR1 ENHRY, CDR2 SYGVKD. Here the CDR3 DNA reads TGTGCCATCAGAGGGACAGGGGGAAATCAGCCCCAGCATTTT. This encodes CAIRGTGGNQPQHF.

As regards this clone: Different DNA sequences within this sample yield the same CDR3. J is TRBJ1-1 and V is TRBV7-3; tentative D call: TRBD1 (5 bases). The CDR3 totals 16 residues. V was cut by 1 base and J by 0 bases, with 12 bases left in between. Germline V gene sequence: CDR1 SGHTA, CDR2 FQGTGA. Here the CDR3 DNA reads TGTGCCAGCAGCTTAAACCCTAGGGGCATGAACACTGAAGCTTTCTTT. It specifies CASSLNPRGMNTEAFF.

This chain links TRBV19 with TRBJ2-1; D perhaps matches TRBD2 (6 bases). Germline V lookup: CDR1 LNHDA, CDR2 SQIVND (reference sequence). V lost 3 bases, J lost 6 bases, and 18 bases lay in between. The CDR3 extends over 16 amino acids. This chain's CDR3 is CASSISRGARGNEQFF. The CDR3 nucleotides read TGTGCCAGTAGTATTTCAAGAGGGGCGCGGGGCAATGAGCAGTTCTTC.

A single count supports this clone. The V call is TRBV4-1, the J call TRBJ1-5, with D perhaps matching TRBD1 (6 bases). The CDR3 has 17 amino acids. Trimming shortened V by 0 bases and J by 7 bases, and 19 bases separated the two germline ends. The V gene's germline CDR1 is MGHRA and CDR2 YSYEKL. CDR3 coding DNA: TGCGCCAGCAGCCAAGAGTTAAATCGGGGAACAGGGCAGCCCCAGCATTTT. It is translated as CASSQELNRGTGQPQHF.

CDR3 bases: TGTGCCAGCAGAGACAGGGGGAATGAAAAACTGTTTTTT. As protein: CASRDRGNEKLFF. V and J are TRBV6-5 and TRBJ1-4, with 9 bases lining up with TRBD1. With V trimmed by 6 bases and J by 5 bases, 1 base remained unmatched. The CDR3 runs 13 residues. Per germline, CDR1 MNHEY and CDR2 SVGAGI.

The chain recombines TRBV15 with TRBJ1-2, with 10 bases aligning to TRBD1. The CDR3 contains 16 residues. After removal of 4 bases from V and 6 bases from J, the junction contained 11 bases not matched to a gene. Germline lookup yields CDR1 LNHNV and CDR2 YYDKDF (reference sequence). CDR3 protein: CATSTGTGVYKNGYTF. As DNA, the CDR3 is TGTGCCACCAGCACCGGGACAGGGGTTTATAAGAATGGCTACACCTTC.

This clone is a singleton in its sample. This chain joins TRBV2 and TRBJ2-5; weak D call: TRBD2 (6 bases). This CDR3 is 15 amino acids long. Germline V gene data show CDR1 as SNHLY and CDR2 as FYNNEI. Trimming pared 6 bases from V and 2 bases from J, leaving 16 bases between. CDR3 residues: CASRAGRVVQETQYF. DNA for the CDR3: TGTGCCAGCAGAGCGGGCAGAGTGGTGCAAGAGACCCAGTACTTC.

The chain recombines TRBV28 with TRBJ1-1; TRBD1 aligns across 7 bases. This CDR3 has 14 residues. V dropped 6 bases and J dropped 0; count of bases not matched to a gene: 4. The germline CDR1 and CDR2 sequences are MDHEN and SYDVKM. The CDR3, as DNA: TGTGCCAGCAGCTACGACAGGGTGAACACTGAAGCTTTCTTT. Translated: CASSYDRVNTEAFF.

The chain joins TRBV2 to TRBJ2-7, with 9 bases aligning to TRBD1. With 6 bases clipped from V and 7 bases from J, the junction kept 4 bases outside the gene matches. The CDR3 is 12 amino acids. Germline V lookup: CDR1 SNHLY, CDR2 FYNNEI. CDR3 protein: CASSRTGVEQYF. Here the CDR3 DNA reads TGTGCCAGCAGCCGGACAGGGGTTGAGCAGTACTTC.

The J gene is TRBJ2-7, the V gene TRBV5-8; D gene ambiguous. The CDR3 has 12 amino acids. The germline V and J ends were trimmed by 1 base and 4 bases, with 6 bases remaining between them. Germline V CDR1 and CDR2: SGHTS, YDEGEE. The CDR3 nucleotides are TGTGCCAGCAGCTTGATCCCGTACGAGCAGTACTTC. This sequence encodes CASSLIPYEQYF.

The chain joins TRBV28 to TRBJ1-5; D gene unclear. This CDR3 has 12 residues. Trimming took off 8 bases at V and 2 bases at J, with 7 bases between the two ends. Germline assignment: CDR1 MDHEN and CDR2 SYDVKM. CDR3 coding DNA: TGTGCCAGCCAGGTGGGCAATCAGCCCCAGCATTTT. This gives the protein CASQVGNQPQHF.

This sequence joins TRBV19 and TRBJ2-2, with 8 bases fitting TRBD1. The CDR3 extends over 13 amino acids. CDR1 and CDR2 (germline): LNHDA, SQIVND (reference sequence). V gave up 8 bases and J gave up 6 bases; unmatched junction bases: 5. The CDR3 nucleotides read TGTGCCAGTGGACAGGGTATATCCGGGGAGCTGTTTTTT. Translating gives CASGQGISGELFF.

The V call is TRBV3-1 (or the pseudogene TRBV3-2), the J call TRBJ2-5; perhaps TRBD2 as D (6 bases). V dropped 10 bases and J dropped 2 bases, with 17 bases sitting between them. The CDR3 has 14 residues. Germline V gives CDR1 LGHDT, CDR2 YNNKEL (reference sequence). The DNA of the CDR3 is TGTGCCACAAAACCCCGGGACTCACAAGAGACCCAGTACTTC. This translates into CATKPRDSQETQYF.

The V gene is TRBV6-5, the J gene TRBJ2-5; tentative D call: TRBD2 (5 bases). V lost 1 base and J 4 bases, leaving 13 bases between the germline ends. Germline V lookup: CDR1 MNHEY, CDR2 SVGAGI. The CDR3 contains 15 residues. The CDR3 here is CASSYLGSRGETQYF. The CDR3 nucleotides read TGTGCCAGCAGTTACTTGGGATCCCGGGGAGAGACCCAGTACTTC.

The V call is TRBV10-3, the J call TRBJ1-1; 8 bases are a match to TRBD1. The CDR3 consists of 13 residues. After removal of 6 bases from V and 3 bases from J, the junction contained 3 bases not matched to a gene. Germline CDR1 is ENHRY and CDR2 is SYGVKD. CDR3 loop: CAIRGQDYTEAFF. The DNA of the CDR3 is TGTGCCATCAGGGGACAGGACTACACTGAAGCTTTCTTT.